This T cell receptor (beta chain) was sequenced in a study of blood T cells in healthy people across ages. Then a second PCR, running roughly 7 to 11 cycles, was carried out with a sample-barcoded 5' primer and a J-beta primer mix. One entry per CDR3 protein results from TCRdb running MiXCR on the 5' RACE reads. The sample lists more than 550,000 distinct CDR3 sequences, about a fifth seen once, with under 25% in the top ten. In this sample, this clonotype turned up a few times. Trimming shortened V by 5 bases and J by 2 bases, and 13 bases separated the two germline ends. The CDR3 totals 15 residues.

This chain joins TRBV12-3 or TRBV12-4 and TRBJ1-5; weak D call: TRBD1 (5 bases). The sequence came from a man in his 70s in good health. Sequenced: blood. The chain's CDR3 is CASSGAGVGNQPQHF. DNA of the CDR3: TGTGCCAGCAGTGGGGCCGGGGTGGGCAATCAGCCCCAGCATTTT.